The rows below give T cell receptor beta chains drawn from one sample of a study of technical replicates of blood from several donors. TCRdb's table, derived via immunoSEQ multiplex PCR, lists solely in-frame clones and lacks some. The table records around 65,000 clones, 80% to 90% of them present only once. The sample comprised PBMCs. The receptors come from a human donor in good health. Some clones in this sample may be carry-over from other donors' samples. Both conserved end residues are part of each CDR3. A D gene is named only where the DNA matches it firmly. Expanded clones are given a class, and other clones once, few, many or no size at all.

TRBV7-9,TRBD1,.,TRBJ1-1,TGTGCCAGCAGCTGGACAGGGGTGCCTGAAGCTTTCTTT,CASSWTGVPEAFF
TRBV11-1,TRBD2,.,TRBJ2-5,TGTGCCAGCAGCAGAAGCGGGGGGGCGCAGACCCAGTACTTC,CASSRSGGAQTQYF
TRBV6-1,TRBD2,.,TRBJ2-1,TGTGCCAGCAGTGAGACTAGCGGGGGGGACTACAATGAGCAGTTCTTC,CASSETSGGDYNEQFF
TRBV7-8,TRBD1,.,TRBJ2-2,TGTGCCAGCCGCAGACCTGACAGGGGGCACACCGGGGAGCTGTTTTTT,CASRRPDRGHTGELFF
TRBV10-3,.,.,TRBJ2-7,TGTGCCATCAGTGAGTGGGGACTGACCTCCTACGAGCAGTACTTC,CAISEWGLTSYEQYF
TRBV6-6,TRBD1,.,TRBJ2-5,TGTGCCAGCACCTTGGACAGGCAAGAGACCCAGTACTTC,CASTLDRQETQYF
TRBV12-5,.,.,TRBJ1-6,TGTGCTAGTGGCCGCGGGGGCGGCAGCTCCTATAATTCACCCCTCCACTTT,CASGRGGGSSYNSPLHF
TRBV19,.,few,TRBJ1-2,TGTGCCAGTAGTGTCCCGGGAATACGTAGATCGGGAGGCTACACCTTC,CASSVPGIRRSGGYTF
TRBV7-9,TRBD2,.,TRBJ2-3,TGTGCCAGCAGCTCGGCTAGCGGGGGGGCCGGTACGCAGTATTTT,CASSSASGGAGTQYF
TRBV7-9,TRBD2,.,TRBJ2-1,TGTGCCAGCAGCTTAGGAGGGGCGGGAGGCGCCTACAATGAGCAGTTCTTC,CASSLGGAGGAYNEQFF
TRBV30,TRBD2,.,TRBJ2-1,TGTGCCTGGAGGGCCGCTAGCGGGAGGGTCAATGAGCAGTTCTTC,CAWRAASGRVNEQFF
TRBV18,TRBD1,.,TRBJ2-7,TGTGCCAGCTCACCGGGACAGGGGAATACTGGCTCCTACGAGCAGTACTTC,CASSPGQGNTGSYEQYF
TRBV4-3,TRBD2,.,TRBJ2-5,TGCGCCAGCAGCCAAGATTTTGCGGGGGTGGCGACCCAGTACTTC,CASSQDFAGVATQYF
TRBV18,TRBD1,.,TRBJ2-7,TGTGCCAGCTCAACCGGGACAGGCGATTTGTACTTC,CASSTGTGDLYF
TRBV4-3,.,.,TRBJ1-1,TGCGCCAGCGCCCTAGGGGAGGGCACTGAAGCTTTCTTT,CASALGEGTEAFF
TRBV6-4,TRBD2,.,TRBJ2-1,TGTGCCAGCAGTGACTCGGCTAGCGGCTACAATGAGCAGTTCTTC,CASSDSASGYNEQFF
TRBV19,TRBD1,.,TRBJ1-1,TGTGCCAGTAGTGCCAACAGGGGAGGCGACACTGAAGCTTTCTTT,CASSANRGGDTEAFF
TRBV5-1,.,.,TRBJ2-7,TGCGCCAGCAGCTTGGGTCAGGGTATCCACGAGCAGTACTTC,CASSLGQGIHEQYF
TRBV18,.,.,TRBJ2-5,TGTGCCAGCTCACCCCCCGGTCAGGGAGGGACCCAGTACTTC,CASSPPGQGGTQYF
TRBV29-1,TRBD2,.,TRBJ2-7,TGCAGCGTTGAAGGGCTAGCGGGCGACTACGAGCAGTACTTC,CSVEGLAGDYEQYF
TRBV4-2,.,.,TRBJ2-7,TGTGCCAGCAGCCAAGTTTGGGGGGTGGAGTACGAGCAGTACTTC,CASSQVWGVEYEQYF
TRBV11-2,TRBD1,.,TRBJ2-7,TGTGCCAGCAGCCCAGGGGGGGGACAGGGGTACGAGCAGTACTTC,CASSPGGGQGYEQYF
TRBV5-1,TRBD1,.,TRBJ1-2,TGCGCCAGCAGCTACTCAGGGGGCGCCGTGGATGGCTACACCTTC,CASSYSGGAVDGYTF
TRBV7-2,.,.,TRBJ1-1,TGTGCCAGCAGCTTGACTCGGGTGAGTCGGACTGAAGCTTTCTTT,CASSLTRVSRTEAFF
TRBV28,TRBD2,medium-sized,TRBJ2-7,TGTGCCAGCATCTGGGCTAGCGGGGTCCTGGGGCCTATGGAGGAGCAGTACTTC,CASIWASGVLGPMEEQYF
TRBV5-1,.,.,TRBJ2-3,TGCGCCAGCAGCGACGCCTTAGCTGCAGATACGCAGTATTTT,CASSDALAADTQYF
TRBV15,.,few,TRBJ1-3,TGTGCCACCAGCAGAGATTTCCCCGGGGGGTCCGGAAACACCATATATTTT,CATSRDFPGGSGNTIYF
TRBV27,.,.,TRBJ2-3,TGTGCCAGCACTCAAGGACAGATATCTAGCACAGATACGCAGTATTTT,CASTQGQISSTDTQYF
TRBV5-1,.,.,TRBJ2-3,TGCGCCAGCAGCTTGGTAAGGGGCCCTACTAATACGCAGTATTTT,CASSLVRGPTNTQYF
TRBV4-1,.,.,TRBJ1-4,TGCGCCAGCAGCCACCGCAGCCCTTCAGGGGAAAAACTGTTTTTT,CASSHRSPSGEKLFF
TRBV2,.,.,TRBJ1-2,TGTGCCAGCAACCCCGGGGGGCGTCGCTACACCTTC,CASNPGGRRYTF
TRBV7-8,.,.,TRBJ1-5,TGTGCCAGCACCCTAGGGCAGGGAAGTCAGCCCCAGCATTTT,CASTLGQGSQPQHF
TRBV5-1,TRBD2,.,TRBJ2-7,TGCGCCAGCAGACAGACTAGCGGGGGGGCCGGGGAGCAGTACTTC,CASRQTSGGAGEQYF
TRBV4-1,.,once,TRBJ2-7,TGCGCCAGCAGCCGAACTAGCACCTACGAGCAGTACTTC,CASSRTSTYEQYF
TRBV7-2,TRBD1,.,TRBJ1-1,TGTGCCAGCAGCTTAGCACAGGGGTACACTGAAGCTTTCTTT,CASSLAQGYTEAFF
TRBV2,TRBD1,.,TRBJ2-7,TGTGCCAGCATTGGAGGTTGGGACAGTAAAACCTACGAGCAGTACTTC,CASIGGWDSKTYEQYF
TRBV6-5,.,.,TRBJ2-7,TGTGCCAGCAGTTACTCGGGAGACTACGAGCAGTACTTC,CASSYSGDYEQYF
TRBV6-1,TRBD1,.,TRBJ2-3,TGTGCCAGTGGGGCGGGACAGGGATTCACAGATACGCAGTATTTT,CASGAGQGFTDTQYF
TRBV4-2,TRBD2,.,TRBJ2-7,TGTGCCAGCAGCCAAGGGGGGACTAGGGGGGGCGAGCAGTACTTC,CASSQGGTRGGEQYF
TRBV7-6,.,.,TRBJ1-5,TGTGCCAGCAGCAAACTCAATCAGCCCCAGCATTTT,CASSKLNQPQHF
TRBV10-3,TRBD2,.,TRBJ2-7,TGTGCCATCAGTCGGGCGGGGGAGTCCTACGAGCAGTACTTC,CAISRAGESYEQYF
TRBV18,TRBD1,once,TRBJ1-5,TGTGCCAGCTCACCATCATTGGGGGACAGTCGATATGGCAATCAGCCCCAGCATTTT,CASSPSLGDSRYGNQPQHF
TRBV5-1,.,.,TRBJ1-4,TGCGCCAGCAGCTTGGAAAAGGGCGGGGAAAAACTGTTTTTT,CASSLEKGGEKLFF
TRBV5-5,TRBD1,.,TRBJ2-2,TGTGCCAGCATGACAGGGGCGTCGGCGAACACCGGGGAGCTGTTTTTT,CASMTGASANTGELFF
TRBV16,TRBD2,.,TRBJ2-7,TGTGCCAGCAGCCAGCCTAGCGGGGGGATCTCCTACGAGCAGTACTTC,CASSQPSGGISYEQYF
TRBV7-2,.,.,TRBJ1-1,TGTGCCAGCAGCTTGGGTTGGGGGAGGCGAGCTTTCTTT,CASSLGWGRRAFF